Reported below is one T cell receptor beta chain. This CDR3 contains 14 residues. Germline V gives CDR1 LNHNV, CDR2 YYDKDF (reference sequence). J lost 5 bases, V lost 3 bases, and 4 bases had no gene match. This entry belongs to a study of response to subunit inactivated influenza vaccine. In TCRdb, the RT-PCR reads were re-called with MiXCR into one record per CDR3 protein. The sample lists approximately 500,000 distinct CDR3 sequences; around 25% were seen once. The same sample was also studied in work on T cells expressing NK-cell markers. That source adds: Researchers built TCR beta cDNA using 5'RACE template switching with UMIs. In five or six donors, dominant CD3+CD56+NKG2C+ clonotypes ranked among the top 10 CD8+ clonotypes.

The gene calls are TRBV15 and TRBJ2-1, with TRBD1 matching 7 bases. Source: CD4+ T cells sorted from PBMCs, taken about 13 days after vaccination. The clonotype originates from a man in his forties or fifties who received an inactivated influenza vaccine. In DNA, the CDR3 is TGTGCCACCAGCAGGAAAACAGGGGACAATGAGCAGTTCTTC. The encoded protein is CATSRKTGDNEQFF.